This T cell receptor (beta chain) was identified during a study of control samples from healthy donors and cancer patients. The count of this clone is one. The data were produced by immunoSEQ multiplex PCR, yet TCRdb's version contains in-frame clones alone and is incomplete. This sample has 150,000 to 200,000 clones, with 80% to 90% found just once. V was pared by 5 bases and J by 0 bases, with 8 bases of the junction left unmatched. The CDR3 has 16 amino acids. Germline CDR1 reads MNHEY; CDR2 reads SMNVEV (reference sequence). The V gene is TRBV27, the J gene TRBJ2-3; TRBD1 aligns across 7 bases. Sequenced sample: blood. This sequence originates from a man aged 25 to 40 in good health. For the CDR3, the DNA is TGTGCCAGCAGTCCCCTCGGACAGGAGAGCACAGATACGCAGTATTTT. This encodes CASSPLGQESTDTQYF.